This T cell receptor beta chain was identified during a study of CD8+ T cells in alopecia areata. Study-level information: The authors scored treated patients' severity by affected scalp percentage. The study's findings and limits: It was less clear whether patients shared TCRs than it was in mice, possibly because of HLA. There were many expanded lesional clones persisting in scalp and blood during tofacitinib.

Extracted RNA was reverse transcribed, and the resulting cDNA served as sequencing template. Profiling relied on immunoSEQ multiplex PCR, and the TCRdb table lists in-frame clones only, not all of them. In the table there are fewer than 4,500 clones, 74% of which are singletons. Germline V gene lookup returns CDR1 SGHDT and CDR2 YYEEEE. Trimming left V 1 base short and J 4 bases short, with 15 bases between. CDR3 length: 16 residues. Treatment given: oral pan-JAK inhibitor, 5-10 mg twice daily. Individuals with alopecia areata gave both lesional scalp punch biopsies and peripheral blood for collection. This clone was detected once. The antigen is undetermined.

The sequenced sample was skin, obtained at week 24, from a patient treated with tofacitinib. This receptor was identified in a human donor with alopecia areata. The J gene is TRBJ1-5, the V gene TRBV5-6; D is perhaps TRBD1 (6 bases). CDR3 in DNA: TGTGCCAGCAGCTTGTGGTTGGGAAGGGGGAATCAGCCCCAGCATTTT. Translating it yields CASSLWLGRGNQPQHF.